This T cell receptor beta chain came from a study of early T cells in non-severe SARS-CoV-2 infection. This clonotype was detected many times. The junction departs from germline at one end; a sequencing error may be responsible. Individually, cDNA molecules had unique molecular identifiers attached to them. TCRdb reprocessed the 5' RACE reads with MiXCR, giving one entry per CDR3 protein. The data contain tens of thousands of distinct CDR3 sequences, roughly 4.5% of them singletons. The CDR3 spans 14 residues. The germline gives CDR1 SEHNR, CDR2 FQNEAQ (reference sequence). This specimen was whole blood, taken at baseline. The J gene is TRBJ2-6, the V gene TRBV7-9, with TRBD2 identical over 8 bases. The TCR originated in an adult who was a healthcare worker with PCR-confirmed SARS-CoV-2 infection or an uninfected control (not recorded which). In DNA, the CDR3 is TGTGCCACCAGCGGGAGCTCTGGGGCCAACGTCCTGACTTTC. Protein: CATSGSSGANVLTF.